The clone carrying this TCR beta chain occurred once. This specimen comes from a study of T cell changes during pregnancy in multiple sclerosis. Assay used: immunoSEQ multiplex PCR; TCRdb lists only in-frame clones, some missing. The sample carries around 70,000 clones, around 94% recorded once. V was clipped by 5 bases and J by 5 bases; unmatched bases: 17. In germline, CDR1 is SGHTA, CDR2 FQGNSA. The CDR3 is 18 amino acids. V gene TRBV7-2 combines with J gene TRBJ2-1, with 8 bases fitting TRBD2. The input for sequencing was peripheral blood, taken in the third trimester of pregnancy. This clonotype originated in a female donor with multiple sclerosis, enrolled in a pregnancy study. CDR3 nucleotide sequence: TGTGCCAGCAGCCCGCCAGACAATTGGCGGGGGGCCGACAATGAGCAGTTCTTC. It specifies CASSPPDNWRGADNEQFF.